The clone carrying this TCR beta chain was counted ten times or more. This entry is derived from a study of T cells after yellow fever vaccination. The 5'RACE template-switching step produced TCR cDNA and added a universal primer site and UMIs. TCRdb independently ran MiXCR on the 5' RACE reads; one entry per CDR3 protein. The profile shows roughly 240,000 distinct CDR3 sequences, over 6.5% of them singletons. V trimming: 3 bases; J trimming: 2 bases; junction bases outside the gene matches: 3. Germline V gene lookup returns CDR1 MDHEN and CDR2 SYDVKM. The CDR3 has 15 residues. The receptor was derived from a man younger than 40 who received the YFV17D yellow fever vaccine. The material sequenced was CD4+ T cells sorted from PBMCs, taken on the day of the yellow fever booster vaccination. V is TRBV28 and J is TRBJ2-3; TRBD2 aligns across 9 bases. In DNA, the CDR3 is TGTGCCAGCAGTTTTCTAGCGGGGTCCACAGATACGCAGTATTTT. It yields the protein CASSFLAGSTDTQYF.